This TCR beta chain was sequenced in a study of shared T cell receptors in the human thymus. V dropped 4 bases and J dropped 0 bases, with 10 bases sitting between them. This CDR3 contains 16 residues. The germline V gene has CDR1 SGHVS and CDR2 FNYEAQ. Profiled with immunoSEQ multiplex PCR; TCRdb holds only in-frame clones, not every one. The sample carries 700,000 or so clones, 80% to 90% recorded once. Another study also made use of these data, one on human thymus T cells. This second study notes: Among unrelated individuals, related research reported thymic repertoires that overlapped highly.

The chain has TRBV7-6 and TRBJ1-6; D remains unclear. Specimen: thymocytes. The receptor was derived from a girl under three years old with a congenital heart defect. CDR3 region: CASSYTESSYNSPLHF. The CDR3 region has the DNA TGTGCCAGCAGCTACACGGAGAGCTCCTATAATTCACCCCTCCACTTT.